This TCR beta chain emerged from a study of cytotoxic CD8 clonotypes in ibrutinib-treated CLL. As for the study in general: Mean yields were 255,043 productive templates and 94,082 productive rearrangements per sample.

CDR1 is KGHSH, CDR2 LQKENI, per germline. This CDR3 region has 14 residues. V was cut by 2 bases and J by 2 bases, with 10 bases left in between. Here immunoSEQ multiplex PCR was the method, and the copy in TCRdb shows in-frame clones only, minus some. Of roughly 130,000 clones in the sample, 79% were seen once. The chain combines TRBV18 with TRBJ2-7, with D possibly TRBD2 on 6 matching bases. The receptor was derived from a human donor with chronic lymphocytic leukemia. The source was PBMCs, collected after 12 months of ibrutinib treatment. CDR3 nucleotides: TGTGCCAGCTCACCAGACGGGAGAGCCTACGAGCAGTACTTC. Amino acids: CASSPDGRAYEQYF. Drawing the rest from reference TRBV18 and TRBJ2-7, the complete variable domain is NAGVMQNPRHLVRRRGQEARLRCSPMKGHSHVYWYRQLPEEGLKFMVYLQKENIIDESGMPKERFSAEFPKEGPSILRIQQVVRGDSAAYFCASSPDGRAYEQYFGPGTRLTVT.